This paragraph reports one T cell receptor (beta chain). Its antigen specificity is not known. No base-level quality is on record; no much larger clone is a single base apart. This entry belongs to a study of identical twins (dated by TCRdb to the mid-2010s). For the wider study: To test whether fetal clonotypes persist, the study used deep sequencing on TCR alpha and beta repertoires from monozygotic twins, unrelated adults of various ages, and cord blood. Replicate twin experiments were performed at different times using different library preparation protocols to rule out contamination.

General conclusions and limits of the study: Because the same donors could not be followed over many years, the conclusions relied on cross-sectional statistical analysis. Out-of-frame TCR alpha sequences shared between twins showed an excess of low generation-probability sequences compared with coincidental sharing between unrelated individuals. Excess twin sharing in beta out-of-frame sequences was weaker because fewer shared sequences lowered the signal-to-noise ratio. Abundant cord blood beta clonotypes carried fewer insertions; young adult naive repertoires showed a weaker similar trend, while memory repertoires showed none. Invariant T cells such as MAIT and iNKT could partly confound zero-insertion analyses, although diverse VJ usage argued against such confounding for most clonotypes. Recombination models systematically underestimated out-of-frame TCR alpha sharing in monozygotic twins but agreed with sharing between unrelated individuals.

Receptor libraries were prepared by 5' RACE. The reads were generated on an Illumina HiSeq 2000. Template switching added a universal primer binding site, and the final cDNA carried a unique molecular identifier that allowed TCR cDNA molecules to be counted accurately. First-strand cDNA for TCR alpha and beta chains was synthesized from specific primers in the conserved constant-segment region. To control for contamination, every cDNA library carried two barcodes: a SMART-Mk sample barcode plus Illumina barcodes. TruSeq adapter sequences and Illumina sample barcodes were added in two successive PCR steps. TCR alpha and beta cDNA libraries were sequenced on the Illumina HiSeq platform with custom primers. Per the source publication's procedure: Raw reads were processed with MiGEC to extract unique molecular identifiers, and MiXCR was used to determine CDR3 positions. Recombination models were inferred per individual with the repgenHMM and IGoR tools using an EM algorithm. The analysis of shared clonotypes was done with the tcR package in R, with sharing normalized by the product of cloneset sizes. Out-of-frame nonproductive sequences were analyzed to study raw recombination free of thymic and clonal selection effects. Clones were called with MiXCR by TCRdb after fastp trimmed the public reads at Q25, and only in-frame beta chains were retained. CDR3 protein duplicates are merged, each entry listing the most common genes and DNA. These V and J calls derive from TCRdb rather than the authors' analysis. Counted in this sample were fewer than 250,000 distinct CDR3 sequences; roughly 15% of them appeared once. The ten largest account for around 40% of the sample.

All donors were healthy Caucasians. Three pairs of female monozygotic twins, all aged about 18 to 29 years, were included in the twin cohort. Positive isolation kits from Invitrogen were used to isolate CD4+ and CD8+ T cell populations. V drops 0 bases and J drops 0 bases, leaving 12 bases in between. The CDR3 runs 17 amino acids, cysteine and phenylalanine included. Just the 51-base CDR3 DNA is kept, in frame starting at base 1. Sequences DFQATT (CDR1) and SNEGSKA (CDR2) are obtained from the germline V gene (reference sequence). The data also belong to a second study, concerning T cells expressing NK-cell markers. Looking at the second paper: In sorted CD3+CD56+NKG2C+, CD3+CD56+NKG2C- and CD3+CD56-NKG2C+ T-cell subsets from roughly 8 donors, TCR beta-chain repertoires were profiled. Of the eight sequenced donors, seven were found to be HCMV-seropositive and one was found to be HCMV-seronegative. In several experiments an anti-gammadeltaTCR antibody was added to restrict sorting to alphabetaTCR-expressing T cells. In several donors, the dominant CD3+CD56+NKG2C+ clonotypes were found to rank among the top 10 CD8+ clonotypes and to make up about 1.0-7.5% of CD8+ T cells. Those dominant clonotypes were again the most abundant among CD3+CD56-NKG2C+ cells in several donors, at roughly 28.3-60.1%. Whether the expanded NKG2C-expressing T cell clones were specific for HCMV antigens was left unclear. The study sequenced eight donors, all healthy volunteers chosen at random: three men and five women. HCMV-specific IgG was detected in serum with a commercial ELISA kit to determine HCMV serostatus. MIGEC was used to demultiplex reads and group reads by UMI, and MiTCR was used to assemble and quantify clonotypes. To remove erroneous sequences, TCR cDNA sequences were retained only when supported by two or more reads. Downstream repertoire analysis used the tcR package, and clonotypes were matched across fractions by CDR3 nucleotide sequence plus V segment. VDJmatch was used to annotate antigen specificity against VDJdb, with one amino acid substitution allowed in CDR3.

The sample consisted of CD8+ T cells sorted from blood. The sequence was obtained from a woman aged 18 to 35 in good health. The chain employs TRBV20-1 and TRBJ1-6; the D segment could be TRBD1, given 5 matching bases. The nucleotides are TGCAGTGCTAGAGATCTAGGGGCTAGCTCCTATAATTCACCCCTCCACTTT. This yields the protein CSARDLGASSYNSPLHF.